This T cell receptor beta chain was retrieved from a study of blood T cells in healthy people across ages. This CDR3 has 17 residues. CDR1 and CDR2 (germline): SGHTA, FQGNSA. Losses at the gene ends were 5 bases for V and 5 bases for J; bases not matched to a gene: 12. This clonotype appeared a few times. Primed by a sample-barcoded 5' primer and a J-beta primer mix, a second PCR proceeded for about 7 to 11 cycles. Via MiXCR, TCRdb re-called the 5' RACE reads, giving one row per CDR3 protein. The profile shows hundreds of thousands of distinct CDR3 sequences, under 55% of them singletons. Sequenced: blood. The chain uses TRBV7-2 and TRBJ2-3; 11 positions agree with TRBD2. This TCR was recovered from a man aged 60 to 69 in good health. The CDR3: CASSPRASGGSGDTQYF. In nucleotides, the CDR3 is TGTGCCAGCAGCCCAAGGGCTAGCGGGGGGTCGGGAGATACGCAGTATTTT.